This TCR beta chain was sequenced during a study of cytomegalovirus exposure and HLA in healthy donors. Looking at the study overall: HLA-typed donors were the source of approximately 80 million unique TCRs held in an early data release. When 398 donors were genotyped, over 80% of them were found to fall in the Caucasian-associated ancestry cluster. Study outcomes and limitations: In a later analysis, TCR beta V- and J-gene trimming was associated with a missense DCLRE1C variant.

13 Jbeta primers and 60 Vbeta primers were used for the PCR. Assay: immunoSEQ multiplex PCR; the TCRdb copy retains only in-frame clones and omits some. The sample yields about 130,000 clones, over 75% seen once. V lost 6 bases and J 1 base, leaving 12 bases between the germline ends. This CDR3 has 14 amino acids. Germline CDR1 is WSHSY and CDR2 is SAAADI. On this clone itself: What it binds is unknown.

The clonotype was recovered from a man between 25 and 39 years old in good health and CMV-seronegative. The specimen was PBMCs. The chain carries TRBV10-2 and TRBJ2-5, with D possibly matching TRBD1 (5 bases). The CDR3 protein is CASSRTTVQETQYF. The DNA for the CDR3 is TGCGCCAGCAGCCGGACAACCGTCCAAGAGACCCAGTACTTC.